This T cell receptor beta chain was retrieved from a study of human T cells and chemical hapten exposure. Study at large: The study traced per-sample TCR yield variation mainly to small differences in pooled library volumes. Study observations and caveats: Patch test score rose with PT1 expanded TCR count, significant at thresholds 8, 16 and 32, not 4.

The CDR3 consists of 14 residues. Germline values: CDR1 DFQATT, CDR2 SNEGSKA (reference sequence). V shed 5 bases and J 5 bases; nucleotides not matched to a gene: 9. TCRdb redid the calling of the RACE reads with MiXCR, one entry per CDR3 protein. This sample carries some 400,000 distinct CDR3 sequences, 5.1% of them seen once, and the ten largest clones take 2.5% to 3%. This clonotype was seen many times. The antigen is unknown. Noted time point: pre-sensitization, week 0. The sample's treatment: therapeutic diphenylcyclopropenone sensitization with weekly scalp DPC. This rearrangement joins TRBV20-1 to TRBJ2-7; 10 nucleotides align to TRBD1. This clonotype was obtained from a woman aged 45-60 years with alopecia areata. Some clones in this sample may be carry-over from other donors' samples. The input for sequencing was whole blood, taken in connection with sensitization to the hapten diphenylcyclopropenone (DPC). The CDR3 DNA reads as TGCAGTGCTCGACGGGACAGGGGAGGCGACGAGCAGTACTTC. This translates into CSARRDRGGDEQYF.